This is a list of T cell receptor beta chains from one sample in a study of blood T cell repertoires in COVID-19. Sequencing used immunoSEQ multiplex PCR; TCRdb keeps in-frame clones, though not all of them. The data show 150,000 or so clones, 84% seen once. The sequenced material came from peripheral blood. The receptors shown here come from a man aged 35-49 years who had recovered from COVID-19. Each CDR3 is given with its conserved first and last residue. D genes are given only for firm matches. The listing skips clone size in some rows; elsewhere it reads once, few, many or a size class.

j_call	d_call	v_call	clone_size	cdr3_aa	cdr3_nt
TRBJ1-2	NA	TRBV6-2/TRBV6-3	NA	CASSPTSYGYTF	TGTGCCAGCAGCCCGACAAGCTATGGCTACACCTTC
TRBJ2-5	TRBD2	TRBV7-6	NA	CASSPSSGVETQYF	TGTGCCAGCAGCCCGAGTAGCGGGGTAGAGACCCAGTACTTC
TRBJ2-1	TRBD1	TRBV4-3	NA	CASSQAQGTNNEQFF	TGCGCCAGCAGCCAAGCACAGGGGACGAACAATGAGCAGTTCTTC
TRBJ2-3	NA	TRBV7-3	few	CASSLAGPTDTQYF	TGTGCCAGCAGCTTAGCGGGGCCCACAGATACGCAGTATTTT
TRBJ2-7	TRBD2	TRBV6-1	NA	CASSEPGLANYEQYF	TGTGCCAGCAGTGAACCGGGACTAGCGAACTACGAGCAGTACTTC
TRBJ2-7	TRBD1	TRBV25-1	NA	CASSEGQGAYEQYF	TGTGCCAGCAGTGAGGGACAGGGGGCTTACGAGCAGTACTTC
TRBJ2-2	TRBD1	TRBV5-8	NA	CASSLGQVYTGELFF	TGTGCCAGCAGCCTTGGACAGGTCTACACCGGGGAGCTGTTTTTT
TRBJ1-3	NA	TRBV20-1	NA	CSASGATGNTIYF	TGCAGTGCTAGTGGGGCGACTGGAAACACCATATATTTT
TRBJ2-7	NA	TRBV6-6	NA	CASSYLADEQYF	TGTGCCAGCAGTTACTTGGCCGACGAGCAGTACTTC
TRBJ1-4	NA	TRBV30	NA	CAWDRPNEKLFF	TGTGCCTGGGACAGGCCAAATGAAAAACTGTTTTTT
TRBJ1-6	NA	TRBV3-1/TRBV3-2	NA	CASSPRTRSPLHF	TGTGCCAGCAGCCCCCGGACTCGGTCACCCCTCCACTTT
TRBJ1-2	TRBD1	TRBV12-3/TRBV12-4	few	CASSPYRGYGYTF	TGTGCCAGCAGCCCATACAGGGGCTATGGCTACACCTTC
TRBJ2-4	TRBD1	TRBV6-5	NA	CASSSPRRQGSIQYF	TGTGCCAGCAGTTCCCCCCGAAGACAGGGAAGCATTCAGTACTTC